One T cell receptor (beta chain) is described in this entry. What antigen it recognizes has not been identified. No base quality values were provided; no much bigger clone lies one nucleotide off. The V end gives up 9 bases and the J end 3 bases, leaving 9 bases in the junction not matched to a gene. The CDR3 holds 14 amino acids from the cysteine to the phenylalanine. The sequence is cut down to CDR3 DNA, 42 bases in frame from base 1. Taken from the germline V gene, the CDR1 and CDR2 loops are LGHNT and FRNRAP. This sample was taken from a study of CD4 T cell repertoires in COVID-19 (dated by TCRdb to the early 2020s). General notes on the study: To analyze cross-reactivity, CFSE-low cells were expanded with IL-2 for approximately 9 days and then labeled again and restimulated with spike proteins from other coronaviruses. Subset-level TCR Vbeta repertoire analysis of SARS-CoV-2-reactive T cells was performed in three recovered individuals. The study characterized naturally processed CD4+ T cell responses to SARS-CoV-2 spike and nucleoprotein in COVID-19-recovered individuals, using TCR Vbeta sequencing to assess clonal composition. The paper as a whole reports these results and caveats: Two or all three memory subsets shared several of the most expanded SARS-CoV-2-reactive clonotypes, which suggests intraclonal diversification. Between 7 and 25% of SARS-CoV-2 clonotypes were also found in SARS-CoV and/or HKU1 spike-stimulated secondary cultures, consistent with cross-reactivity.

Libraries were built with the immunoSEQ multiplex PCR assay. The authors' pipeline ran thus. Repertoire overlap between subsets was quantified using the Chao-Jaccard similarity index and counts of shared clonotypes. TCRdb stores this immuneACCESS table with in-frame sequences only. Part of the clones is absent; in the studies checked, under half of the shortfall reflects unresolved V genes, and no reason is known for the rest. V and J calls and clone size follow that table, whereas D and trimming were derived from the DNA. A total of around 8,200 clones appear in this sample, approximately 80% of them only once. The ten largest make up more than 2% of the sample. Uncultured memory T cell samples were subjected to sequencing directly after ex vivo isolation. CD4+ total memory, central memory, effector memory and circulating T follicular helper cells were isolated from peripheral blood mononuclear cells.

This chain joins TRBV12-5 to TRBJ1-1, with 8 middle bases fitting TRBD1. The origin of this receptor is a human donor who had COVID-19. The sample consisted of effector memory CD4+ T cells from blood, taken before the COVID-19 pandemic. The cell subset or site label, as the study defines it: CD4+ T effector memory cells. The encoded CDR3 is CASRSGTGYTEAFF. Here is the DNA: TGTGCTAGCAGGAGCGGGACAGGTTACACTGAAGCTTTCTTT.